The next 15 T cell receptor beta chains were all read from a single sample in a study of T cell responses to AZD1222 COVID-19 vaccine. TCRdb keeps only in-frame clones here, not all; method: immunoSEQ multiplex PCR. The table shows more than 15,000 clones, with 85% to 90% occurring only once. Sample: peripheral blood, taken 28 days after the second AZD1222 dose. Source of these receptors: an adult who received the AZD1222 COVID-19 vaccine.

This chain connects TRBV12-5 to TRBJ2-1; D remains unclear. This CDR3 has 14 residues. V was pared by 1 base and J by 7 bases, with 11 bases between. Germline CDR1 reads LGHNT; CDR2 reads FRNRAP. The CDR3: CASGLGGGVNEQFF. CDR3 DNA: TGTGCTAGTGGTTTGGGGGGTGGGGTAAATGAGCAGTTCTTC.

The CDR3 sequence is CASSEVYSNQPQHF. The CDR3 DNA follows: TGTGCCAGCAGTGAAGTCTATAGCAATCAGCCCCAGCATTTT. The J gene is TRBJ1-5, the V gene TRBV6-1; D is undetermined. With 1 base removed from V and 0 bases from J, the gap between germline ends came to 4 bases. The germline gives CDR1 MNHNS, CDR2 SASEGT. The CDR3 has 14 amino acids.

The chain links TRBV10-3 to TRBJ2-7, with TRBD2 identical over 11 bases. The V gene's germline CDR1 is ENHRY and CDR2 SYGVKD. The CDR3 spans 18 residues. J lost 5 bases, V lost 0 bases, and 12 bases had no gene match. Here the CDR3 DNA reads TGTGCCATCAGTGAGTCAGGTCGTCCTAGCGGGAGGCGGAACGAGCAGTACTTC. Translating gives CAISESGRPSGRRNEQYF.

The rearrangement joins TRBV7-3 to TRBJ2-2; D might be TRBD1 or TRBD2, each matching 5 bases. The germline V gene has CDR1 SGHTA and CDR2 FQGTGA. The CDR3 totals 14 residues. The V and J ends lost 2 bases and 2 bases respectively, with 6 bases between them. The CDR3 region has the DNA TGTGCCAGCAGCTTAGGGGGTAACACCGGGGAGCTGTTTTTT. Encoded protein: CASSLGGNTGELFF.

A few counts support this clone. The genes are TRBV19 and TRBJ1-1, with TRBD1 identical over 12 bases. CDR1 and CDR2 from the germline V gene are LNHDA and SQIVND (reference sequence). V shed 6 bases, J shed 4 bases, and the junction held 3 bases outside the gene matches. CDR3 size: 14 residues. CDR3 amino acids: CASSPGQGATEAFF. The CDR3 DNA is TGTGCCAGTAGCCCGGGACAGGGGGCCACTGAAGCTTTCTTT.

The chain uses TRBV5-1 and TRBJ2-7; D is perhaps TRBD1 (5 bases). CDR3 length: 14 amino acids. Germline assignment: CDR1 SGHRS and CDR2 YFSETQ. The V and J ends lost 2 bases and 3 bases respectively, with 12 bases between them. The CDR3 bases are TGCGCCAGCAGCTTCACAGGCCGAGGCTACGAGCAGTACTTC. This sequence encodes CASSFTGRGYEQYF. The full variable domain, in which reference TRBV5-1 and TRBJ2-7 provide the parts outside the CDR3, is KAGVTQTPRYLIKTRGQQVTLSCSPISGHRSVSWYQQTPGQGLQFLFEYFSETQRNKGNFPGRFSGRQFSNSRSEMNVSTLELGDSALYLCASSFTGRGYEQYFGPGTRLTVT.

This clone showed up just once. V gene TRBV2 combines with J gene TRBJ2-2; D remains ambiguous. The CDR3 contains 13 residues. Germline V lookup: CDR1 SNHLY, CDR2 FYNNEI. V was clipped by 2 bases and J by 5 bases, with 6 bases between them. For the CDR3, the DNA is TGTGCCAGCAGTGAACTCATAACCGGGGAGCTGTTTTTT. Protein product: CASSELITGELFF.

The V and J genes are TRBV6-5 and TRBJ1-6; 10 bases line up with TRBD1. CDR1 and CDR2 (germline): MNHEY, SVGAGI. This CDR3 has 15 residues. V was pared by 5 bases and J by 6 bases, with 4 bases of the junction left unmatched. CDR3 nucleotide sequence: TGTGCCAGCAGTAGGGGGACAGGGGTTAATTCACCCCTCCACTTT. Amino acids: CASSRGTGVNSPLHF.

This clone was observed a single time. The CDR3 spells CASSSGGSYNEQFF. The CDR3 DNA reads TGTGCCAGCAGTTCAGGGGGCTCCTACAATGAGCAGTTCTTC. This chain connects TRBV28 to TRBJ2-1; TRBD1 matches 7 bases. From germline, CDR1 is MDHEN and CDR2 SYDVKM. There are 14 residues in the CDR3. Unmatched junction bases numbered 0, after V lost 4 bases and J lost 0 bases.

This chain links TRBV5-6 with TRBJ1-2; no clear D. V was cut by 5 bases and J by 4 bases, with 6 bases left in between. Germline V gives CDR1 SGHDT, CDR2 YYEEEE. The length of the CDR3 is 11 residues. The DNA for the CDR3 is TGTGCCAGCAGTGCCTCCTATGGCTACACCTTC. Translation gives CASSASYGYTF.

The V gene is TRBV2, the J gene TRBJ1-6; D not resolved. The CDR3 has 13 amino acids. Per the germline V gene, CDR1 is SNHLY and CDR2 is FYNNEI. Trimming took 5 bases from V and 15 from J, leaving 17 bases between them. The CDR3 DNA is TGTGCCAGCAGTTATTCGCCGAGGGCCGTCCTCCACTTT. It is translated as CASSYSPRAVLHF.

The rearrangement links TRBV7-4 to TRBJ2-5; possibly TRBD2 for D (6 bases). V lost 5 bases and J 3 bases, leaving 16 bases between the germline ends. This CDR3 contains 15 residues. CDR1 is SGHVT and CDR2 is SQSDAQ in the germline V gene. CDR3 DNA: TGTGCCAGCAGCGCTTCGACTAGACGAGAAGAGACCCAGTACTTC. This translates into CASSASTRREETQYF.

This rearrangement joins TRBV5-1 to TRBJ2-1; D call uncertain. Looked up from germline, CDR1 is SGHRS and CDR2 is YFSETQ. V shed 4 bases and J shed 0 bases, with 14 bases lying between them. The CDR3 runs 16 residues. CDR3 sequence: CASSLRAQNSYNEQFF. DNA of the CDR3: TGCGCCAGCAGCCTCCGGGCCCAGAACTCCTACAATGAGCAGTTCTTC.

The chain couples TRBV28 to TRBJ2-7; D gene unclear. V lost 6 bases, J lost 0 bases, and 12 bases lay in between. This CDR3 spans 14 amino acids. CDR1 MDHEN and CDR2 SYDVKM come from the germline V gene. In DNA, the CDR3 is TGTGCCAGCAGCCAGCCGGGCCACTCCTACGAGCAGTACGTC. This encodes CASSQPGHSYEQYV.

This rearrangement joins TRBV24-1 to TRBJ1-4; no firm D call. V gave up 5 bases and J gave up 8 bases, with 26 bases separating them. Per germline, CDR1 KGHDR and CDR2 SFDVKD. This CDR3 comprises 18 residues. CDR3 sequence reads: CATSAPIRWPAELEKLFF. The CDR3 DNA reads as TGTGCCACCAGTGCTCCGATCCGATGGCCAGCGGAGTTAGAAAAACTGTTTTTT.